The 4 T cell receptor beta chains presented below share a single source sample, sequenced in a study of monozygotic twins with inflammatory bowel disease. Using the 5' RACE reads, TCRdb records one entry per CDR3 protein without DNA. Here the sample table reports a few hundred thousand distinct CDR3 sequences. Sequencing was carried out using blood. The receptors derive from a human donor with ulcerative colitis or Crohn's disease, or a healthy co-twin of an affected twin (not recorded which).

The genes are TRBV11-1 and TRBJ2-1; there is no DNA to check the TCRdb D call of TRBD2. The CDR3 is made up of 19 amino acids. Germline-derived CDR1 and CDR2 are SGHAT and FQDESV (reference sequence). Here the CDR3 reads CASSLLRTSGGKPYNEQFF.

The chain is built from TRBV29-1 and TRBJ2-7; TCRdb's D gene call, TRBD2, goes unchecked for lack of DNA. CDR1 SQVTM and CDR2 ANQGSEA come from the germline V gene. The CDR3 consists of 15 residues. CDR3 protein: CSVVAGTSGMYEQYF.

The chain couples TRBV12-3 or TRBV12-4 to TRBJ2-1; lacking DNA, the TRBD2 call made by TCRdb goes unchecked. This CDR3 comprises 14 residues. The CDR3 region is CASSSGLVNAEQFF.

The J gene is TRBJ1-1, the V gene TRBV2. The CDR3 contains 16 residues. CDR1 and CDR2 from the germline V gene are SNHLY and FYNNEI. The CDR3 region is CASSVGRSRMNTEAFF.